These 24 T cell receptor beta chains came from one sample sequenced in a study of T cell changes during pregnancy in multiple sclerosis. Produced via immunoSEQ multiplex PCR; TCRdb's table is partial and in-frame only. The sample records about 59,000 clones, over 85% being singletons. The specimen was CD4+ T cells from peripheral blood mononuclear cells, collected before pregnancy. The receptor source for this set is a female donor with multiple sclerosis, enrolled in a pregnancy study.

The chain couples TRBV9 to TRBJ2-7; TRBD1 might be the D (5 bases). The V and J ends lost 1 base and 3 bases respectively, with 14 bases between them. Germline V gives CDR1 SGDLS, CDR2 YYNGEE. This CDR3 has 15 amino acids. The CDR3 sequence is CASSVTPAQGYEQYF. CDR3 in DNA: TGTGCCAGCAGCGTAACCCCCGCGCAGGGCTACGAGCAGTACTTC. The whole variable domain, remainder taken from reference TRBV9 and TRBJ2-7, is DSGVTQTPKHLITATGQRVTLRCSPRSGDLSVYWYQQSLDQGLQFLIQYYNGEERAKGNILERFSAQQFPDLHSELNLSSLELGDSALYFCASSVTPAQGYEQYFGPGTRLTVT.

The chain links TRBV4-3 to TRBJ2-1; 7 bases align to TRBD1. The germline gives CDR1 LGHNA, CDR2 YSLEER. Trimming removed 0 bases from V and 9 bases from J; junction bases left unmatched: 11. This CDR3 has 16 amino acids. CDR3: CASSQDHNQNRGEQFF. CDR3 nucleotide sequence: TGCGCCAGCAGCCAAGATCATAACCAAAACAGGGGTGAGCAGTTCTTC.

The CDR3 spells CASSVHGQGADTQYF. The DNA of the CDR3 is TGTGCCAGCAGCGTTCACGGACAGGGAGCAGATACGCAGTATTTT. The genes are TRBV9 and TRBJ2-3; 8 positions match TRBD1. Germline CDR1 is SGDLS and CDR2 is YYNGEE. V lost 2 bases, J lost 4 bases, and 6 bases stayed unmatched. CDR3 length equals 15 residues.

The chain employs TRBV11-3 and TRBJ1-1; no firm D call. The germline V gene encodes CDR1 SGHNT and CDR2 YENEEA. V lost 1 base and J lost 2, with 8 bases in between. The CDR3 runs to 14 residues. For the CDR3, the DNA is TGTGCCAGCAGCTTAGGAGGTTTTAACACTGAAGCTTTCTTT. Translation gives CASSLGGFNTEAFF.

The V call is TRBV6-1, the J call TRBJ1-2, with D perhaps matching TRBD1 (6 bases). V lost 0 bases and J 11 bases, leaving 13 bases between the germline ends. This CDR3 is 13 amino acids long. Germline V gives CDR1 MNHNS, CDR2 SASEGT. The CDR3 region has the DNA TGTGCCAGCAGTGAAGCGCTGCAGGGGAAATACACCTTC. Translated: CASSEALQGKYTF.

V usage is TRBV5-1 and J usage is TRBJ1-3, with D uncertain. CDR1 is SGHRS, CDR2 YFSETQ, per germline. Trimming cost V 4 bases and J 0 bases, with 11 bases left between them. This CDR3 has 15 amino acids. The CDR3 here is CASSIAVGSGNTIYF. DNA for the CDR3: TGCGCCAGCAGCATAGCAGTCGGCTCTGGAAACACCATATATTTT.

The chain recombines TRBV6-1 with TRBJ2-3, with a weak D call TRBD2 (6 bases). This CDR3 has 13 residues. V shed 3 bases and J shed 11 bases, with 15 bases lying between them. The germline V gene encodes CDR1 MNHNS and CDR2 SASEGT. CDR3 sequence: CASSERSGRKQYF. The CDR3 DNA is TGTGCCAGCAGTGAGAGGTCGGGGAGGAAGCAGTATTTT.

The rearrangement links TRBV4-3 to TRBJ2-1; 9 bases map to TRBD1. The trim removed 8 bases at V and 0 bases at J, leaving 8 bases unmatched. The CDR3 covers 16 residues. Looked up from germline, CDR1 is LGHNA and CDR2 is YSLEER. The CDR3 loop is CASGTGQGSSYNEQFF. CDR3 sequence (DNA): TGCGCCAGCGGCACGGGACAGGGTAGCTCCTACAATGAGCAGTTCTTC.

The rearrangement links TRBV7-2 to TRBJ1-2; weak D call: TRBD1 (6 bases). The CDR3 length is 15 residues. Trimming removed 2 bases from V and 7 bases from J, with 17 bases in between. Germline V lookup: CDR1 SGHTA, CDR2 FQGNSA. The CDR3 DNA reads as TGTGCCAGCAGCTTAAGGTCGTCAGGGGCCGCTGGCTACACCTTC. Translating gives CASSLRSSGAAGYTF.

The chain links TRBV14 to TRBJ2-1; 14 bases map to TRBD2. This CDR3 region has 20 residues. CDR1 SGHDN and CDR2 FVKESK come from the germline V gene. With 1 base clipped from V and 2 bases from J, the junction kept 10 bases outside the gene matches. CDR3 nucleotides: TGTGCCAGCAGCCAAGTCTCCCCAACGGGACTAGCGGGAGCCTACAATGAGCAGTTCTTC. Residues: CASSQVSPTGLAGAYNEQFF.

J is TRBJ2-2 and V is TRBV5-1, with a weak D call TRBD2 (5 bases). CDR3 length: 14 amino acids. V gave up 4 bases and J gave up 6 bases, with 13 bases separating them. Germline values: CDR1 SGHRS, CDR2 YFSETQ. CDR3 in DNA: TGCGCCAGCAGCATAGGGAGCGTCTCCGGGGAGCTGTTTTTT. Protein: CASSIGSVSGELFF.

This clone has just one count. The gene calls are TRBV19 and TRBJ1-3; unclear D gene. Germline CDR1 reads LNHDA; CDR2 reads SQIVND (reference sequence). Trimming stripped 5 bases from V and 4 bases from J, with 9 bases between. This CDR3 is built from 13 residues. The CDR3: CASSPNTGNTIYF. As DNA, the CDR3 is TGTGCCAGTAGTCCAAACACAGGAAACACCATATATTTT.

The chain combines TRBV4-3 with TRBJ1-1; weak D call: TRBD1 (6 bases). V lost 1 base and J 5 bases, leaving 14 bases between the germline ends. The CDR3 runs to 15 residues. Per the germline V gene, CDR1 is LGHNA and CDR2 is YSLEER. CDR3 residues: CASSQGQGMRTEAFF. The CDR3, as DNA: TGCGCCAGCAGCCAAGGTCAGGGGATGAGGACTGAAGCTTTCTTT.

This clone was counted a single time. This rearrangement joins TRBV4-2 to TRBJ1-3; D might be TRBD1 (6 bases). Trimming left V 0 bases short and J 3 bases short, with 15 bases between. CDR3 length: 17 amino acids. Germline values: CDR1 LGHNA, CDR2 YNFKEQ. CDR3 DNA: TGTGCCAGCAGCCAAGAAACAGGGACGAAGTATGGAAACACCATATATTTT. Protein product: CASSQETGTKYGNTIYF.

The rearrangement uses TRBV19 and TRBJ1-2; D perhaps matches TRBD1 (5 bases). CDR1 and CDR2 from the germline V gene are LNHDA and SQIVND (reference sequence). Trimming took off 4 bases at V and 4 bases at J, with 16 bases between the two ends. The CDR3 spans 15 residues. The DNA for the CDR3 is TGTGCCAGTAGTACCCGGGGGGGGTTTGTCTATGGCTACACCTTC. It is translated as CASSTRGGFVYGYTF.

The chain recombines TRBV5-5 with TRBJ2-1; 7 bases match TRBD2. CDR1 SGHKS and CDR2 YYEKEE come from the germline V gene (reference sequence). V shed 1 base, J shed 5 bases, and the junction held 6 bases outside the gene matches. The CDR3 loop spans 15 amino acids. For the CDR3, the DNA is TGTGCCAGCAGCTTGATGGCTAGCGGTCACAATGAGCAGTTCTTC. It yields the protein CASSLMASGHNEQFF.

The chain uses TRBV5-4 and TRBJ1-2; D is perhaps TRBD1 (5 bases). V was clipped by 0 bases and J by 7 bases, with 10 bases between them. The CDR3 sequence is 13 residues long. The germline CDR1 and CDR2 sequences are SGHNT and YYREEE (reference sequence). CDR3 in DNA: TGTGCCAGCAGCTTGGAAGGGGCTAGTGGCTACACCTTC. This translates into CASSLEGASGYTF.

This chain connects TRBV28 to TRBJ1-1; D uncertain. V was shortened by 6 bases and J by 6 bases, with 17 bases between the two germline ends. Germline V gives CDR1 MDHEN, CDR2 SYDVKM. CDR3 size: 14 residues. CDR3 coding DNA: TGTGCCAGCAGCCTCACCCGGGGATCCTCTGAAGCTTTCTTT. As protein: CASSLTRGSSEAFF.

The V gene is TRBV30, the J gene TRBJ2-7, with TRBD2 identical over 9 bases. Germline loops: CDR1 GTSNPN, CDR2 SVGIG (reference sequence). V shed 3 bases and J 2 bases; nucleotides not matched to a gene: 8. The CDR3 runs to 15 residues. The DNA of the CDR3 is TGTGCCTGGAGGCTCCAGACTAGCGGACCCTACGAGCAGTACTTC. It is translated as CAWRLQTSGPYEQYF.

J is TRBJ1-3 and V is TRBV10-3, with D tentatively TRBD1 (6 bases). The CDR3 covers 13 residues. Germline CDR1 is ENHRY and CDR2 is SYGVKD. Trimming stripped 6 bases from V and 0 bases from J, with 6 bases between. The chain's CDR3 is CAIRDSSGNTIYF. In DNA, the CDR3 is TGTGCCATCAGGGACAGCTCTGGAAACACCATATATTTT.

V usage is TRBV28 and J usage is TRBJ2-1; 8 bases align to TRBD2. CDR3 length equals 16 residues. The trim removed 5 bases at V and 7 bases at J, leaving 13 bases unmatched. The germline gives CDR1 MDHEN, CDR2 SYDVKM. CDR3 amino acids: CASSIRAGAGGNEQFF. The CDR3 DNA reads TGTGCCAGCAGTATTCGAGCGGGAGCCGGGGGGAATGAGCAGTTCTTC.

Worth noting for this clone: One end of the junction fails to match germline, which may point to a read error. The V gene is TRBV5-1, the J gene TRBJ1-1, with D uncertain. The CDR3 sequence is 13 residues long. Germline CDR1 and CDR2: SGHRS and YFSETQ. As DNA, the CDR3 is TGCGCCAGCAGGGCCGAGGGTCTCACTGGAGCTTTCTTT. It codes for CASRAEGLTGAFF.

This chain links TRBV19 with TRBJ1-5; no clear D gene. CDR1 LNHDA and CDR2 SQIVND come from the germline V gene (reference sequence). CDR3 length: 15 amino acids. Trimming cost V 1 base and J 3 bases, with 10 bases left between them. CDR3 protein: CASSIGAGINQPQHF. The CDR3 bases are TGTGCCAGTAGTATAGGTGCAGGAATCAATCAGCCCCAGCATTTT.

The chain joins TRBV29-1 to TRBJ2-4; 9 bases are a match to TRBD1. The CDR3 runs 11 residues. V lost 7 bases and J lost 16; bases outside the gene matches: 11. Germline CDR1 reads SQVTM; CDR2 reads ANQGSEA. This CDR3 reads CSAVLDRGQYF. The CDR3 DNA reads TGCAGCGCCGTCCTGGACAGGGGTCAATACTTC. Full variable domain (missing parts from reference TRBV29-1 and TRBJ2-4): SAVISQKPSRDICQRGTSLTIQCQVDSQVTMMFWYRQQPGQSLTLIATANQGSEATYESGFVIDKFPISRPNLTFSTLTVSNMSPEDSSIYLCSAVLDRGQYFGAGTRLSVL.